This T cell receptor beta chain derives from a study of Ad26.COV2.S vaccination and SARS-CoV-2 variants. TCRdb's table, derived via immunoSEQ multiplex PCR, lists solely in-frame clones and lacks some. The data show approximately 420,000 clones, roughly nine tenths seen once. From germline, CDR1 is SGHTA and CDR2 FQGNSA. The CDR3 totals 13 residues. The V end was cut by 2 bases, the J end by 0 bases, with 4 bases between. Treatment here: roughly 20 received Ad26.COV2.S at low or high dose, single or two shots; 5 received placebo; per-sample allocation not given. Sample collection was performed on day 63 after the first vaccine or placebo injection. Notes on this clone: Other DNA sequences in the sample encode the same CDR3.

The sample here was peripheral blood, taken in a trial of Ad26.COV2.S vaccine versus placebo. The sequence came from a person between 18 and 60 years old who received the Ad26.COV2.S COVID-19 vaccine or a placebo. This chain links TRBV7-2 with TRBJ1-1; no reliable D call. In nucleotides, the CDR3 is TGTGCCAGCAGCTTACGCATGAACACTGAAGCTTTCTTT. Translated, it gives CASSLRMNTEAFF.